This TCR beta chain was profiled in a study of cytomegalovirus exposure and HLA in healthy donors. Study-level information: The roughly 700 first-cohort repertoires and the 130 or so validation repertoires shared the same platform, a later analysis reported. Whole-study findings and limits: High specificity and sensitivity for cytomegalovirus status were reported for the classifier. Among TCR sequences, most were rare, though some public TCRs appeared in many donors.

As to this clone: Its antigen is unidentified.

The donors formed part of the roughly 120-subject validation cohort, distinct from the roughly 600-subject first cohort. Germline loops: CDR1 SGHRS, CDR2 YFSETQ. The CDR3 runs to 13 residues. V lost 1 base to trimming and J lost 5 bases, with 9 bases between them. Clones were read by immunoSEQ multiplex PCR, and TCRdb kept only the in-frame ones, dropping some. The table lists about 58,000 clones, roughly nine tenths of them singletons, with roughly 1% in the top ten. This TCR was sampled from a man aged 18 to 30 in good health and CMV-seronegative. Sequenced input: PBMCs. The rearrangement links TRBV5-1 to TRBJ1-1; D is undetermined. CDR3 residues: CASSLSGKTEAFF. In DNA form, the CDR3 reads TGCGCCAGCAGCTTGTCGGGGAAAACTGAAGCTTTCTTT.